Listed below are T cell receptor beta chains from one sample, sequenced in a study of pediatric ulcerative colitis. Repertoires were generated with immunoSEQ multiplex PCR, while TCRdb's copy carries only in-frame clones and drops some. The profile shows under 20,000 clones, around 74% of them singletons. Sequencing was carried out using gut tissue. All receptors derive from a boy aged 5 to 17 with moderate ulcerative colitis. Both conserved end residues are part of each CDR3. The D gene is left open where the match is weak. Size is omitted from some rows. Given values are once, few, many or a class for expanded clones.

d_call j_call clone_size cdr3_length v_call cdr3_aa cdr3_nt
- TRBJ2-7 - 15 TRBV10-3 CAISARAPLFYEQYF TGTGCCATCAGTGCCAGGGCTCCCCTATTTTACGAGCAGTACTTC
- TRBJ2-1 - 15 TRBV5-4 CASSAAIGNIIEQFF TGTGCCAGCAGCGCCGCTATAGGGAATATCATTGAGCAGTTCTTC
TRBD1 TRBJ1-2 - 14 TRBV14 CASSRNQGAGGYTF TGTGCCAGCAGCCGTAACCAGGGGGCTGGTGGCTACACCTTC
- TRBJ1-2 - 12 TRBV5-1 CASSSSGAGYTF TGCGCCAGCAGCTCCTCGGGAGCTGGCTACACCTTC
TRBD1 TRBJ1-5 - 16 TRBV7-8 CASSLRLEGGVQPQHF TGTGCCAGCAGCTTACGGTTAGAAGGGGGCGTTCAGCCCCAGCATTTT
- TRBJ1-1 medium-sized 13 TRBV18 CASSRDPNTEAFF TGTGCCAGCTCACGAGACCCAAACACTGAAGCTTTCTTT
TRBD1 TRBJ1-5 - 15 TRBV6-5 CASSYGRGYNQPQHF TGTGCCAGCAGTTACGGCAGGGGGTACAATCAGCCCCAGCATTTT
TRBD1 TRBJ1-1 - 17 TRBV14 CASSQLQGLGLNTEAFF TGTGCCAGCAGCCAATTACAGGGGCTCGGCTTGAACACTGAAGCTTTCTTT
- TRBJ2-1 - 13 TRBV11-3 CASSLRDIREQFF TGTGCCAGCAGCTTACGGGACATTCGCGAGCAGTTCTTC
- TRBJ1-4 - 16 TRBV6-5 CASRYRDSGGNEKLFF TGTGCCAGCAGATACCGGGACTCCGGGGGCAATGAAAAACTGTTTTTT
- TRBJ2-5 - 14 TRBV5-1 CASSSSGGYETQYF TGCGCCAGCAGCTCCTCAGGGGGGTATGAGACCCAGTACTTC
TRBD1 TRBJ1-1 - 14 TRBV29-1 CSVEVPGGVTEAFF TGCAGCGTTGAAGTTCCAGGGGGGGTCACTGAAGCTTTCTTT
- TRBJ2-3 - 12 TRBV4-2 CASSHEADTQYF TGTGCCAGCAGCCACGAGGCAGATACGCAGTATTTT
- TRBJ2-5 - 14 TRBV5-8 CASSLGAFQETQYF TGTGCCAGCAGCTTGGGCGCGTTCCAAGAGACCCAGTACTTC
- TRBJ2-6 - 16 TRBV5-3 CARSLIFGVGANVLTF TGTGCCAGAAGCTTGATTTTTGGGGTTGGGGCCAACGTCCTGACTTTC
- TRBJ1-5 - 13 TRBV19 CASRKGRNQPQHF TGTGCCAGTAGGAAGGGGCGCAATCAGCCCCAGCATTTT
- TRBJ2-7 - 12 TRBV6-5 CASSQGAGRQYF TGTGCCAGCAGTCAAGGTGCAGGCCGCCAGTACTTC
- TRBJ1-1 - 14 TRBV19 CASSIVRGNTEAFF TGTGCCAGTAGTATTGTCAGGGGGAACACTGAAGCTTTCTTT
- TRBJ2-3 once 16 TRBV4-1 CASSQESQGFPDTQYF TGCGCCAGCAGCCAAGAAAGCCAGGGCTTCCCAGATACGCAGTATTTT
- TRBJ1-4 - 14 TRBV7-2 CASSLSGVGEKLFF TGTGCCAGCAGCTTATCGGGGGTGGGTGAAAAACTGTTTTTT
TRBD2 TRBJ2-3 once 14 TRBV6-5 CASSLAGGVNTQYF TGTGCCAGCAGTTTAGCGGGAGGCGTGAATACGCAGTATTTT
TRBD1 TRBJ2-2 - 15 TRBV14 CASSKDRVGTGELFF TGTGCCAGCAGCAAGGACAGGGTCGGAACCGGGGAGCTGTTTTTT
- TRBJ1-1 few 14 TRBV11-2 CASSLSSVGGEAFF TGTGCCAGCAGCTTAAGTAGCGTGGGCGGTGAAGCTTTCTTT
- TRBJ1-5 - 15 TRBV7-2 CASSHAAGWDHPQHF TGTGCCAGCAGCCATGCGGCGGGGTGGGATCACCCCCAGCATTTT
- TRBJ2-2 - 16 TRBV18 CASSPGGLGHTGELFF TGTGCCAGCTCACCAGGGGGTCTCGGTCACACCGGGGAGCTGTTTTTT
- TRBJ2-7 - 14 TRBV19 CASSPSDGPYEQYF TGTGCCAGTAGTCCCTCTGACGGACCCTACGAGCAGTACTTC
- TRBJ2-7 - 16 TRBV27 CASSRDAGALIYEQYF TGTGCCAGCAGCCGAGATGCAGGGGCTTTGATCTACGAGCAGTACTTC